The 31 T cell receptor beta chains below all came from one sample that was sequenced in a study of blood T cell repertoires in COVID-19. TCRdb's table, derived via immunoSEQ multiplex PCR, lists solely in-frame clones and lacks some. The sample includes 120,000 to 150,000 clones, roughly 86% seen only once; the top ten take approximately 14%. The sequenced material came from peripheral blood. The receptors shown here come from a human donor with acute or convalescent COVID-19. The donor label of this sample is uncertain.

The chain recombines TRBV3-1 (or the pseudogene TRBV3-2) with TRBJ2-1; 7 bases are shared with TRBD1. J was trimmed by 7 bases and V by 0 bases; bases with no gene match: 6. The length of the CDR3 is 15 residues. From germline, CDR1 is LGHDT and CDR2 YNNKEL (reference sequence). CDR3 DNA: TGTGCCAGCAGCCAAGAAGGGGGCTGGTTTAATGAGCAGTTCTTC. Its translation: CASSQEGGWFNEQFF.

The V and J genes are TRBV5-4 and TRBJ1-2; weak D call: TRBD1 (5 bases). This CDR3 region has 14 residues. Trimming took 3 bases from V and 3 from J, leaving 12 bases between them. The germline V gene encodes CDR1 SGHNT and CDR2 YYREEE (reference sequence). As DNA, the CDR3 is TGTGCCAGCAGCTCTCCGGGACTTCACTATGGCTACACCTTC. Amino acids: CASSSPGLHYGYTF.

There are a few counts of this clone. The chain is built from TRBV30 and TRBJ2-5; D is possibly TRBD1 (6 bases). The V and J ends lost 0 bases and 0 bases respectively, with 8 bases between them. CDR1 and CDR2 from the germline V gene are GTSNPN and SVGIG (reference sequence). CDR3 length equals 14 residues. The CDR3 DNA is TGTGCCTGGAGTGTAGGGGGACACCAAGAGACCCAGTACTTC. Translation: CAWSVGGHQETQYF.

The chain combines TRBV18 with TRBJ2-4, with 10 bases aligning to TRBD2. V trimming: 1 base; J trimming: 1 base; junction bases outside the gene matches: 4. CDR1 KGHSH and CDR2 LQKENI come from the germline V gene. CDR3 length: 17 residues. CDR3 residues: CASSPLSGGVAKNIQYF. DNA of the CDR3: TGTGCCAGCTCACCACTCAGCGGGGGGGTGGCCAAAAACATTCAGTACTTC.

CDR3 sequence (DNA): TGCGCCAGCAGGTTAGCAATCCTAGACAGGGGGTTTCCAAACACCATATATTTT. Its protein is CASRLAILDRGFPNTIYF. V is TRBV23-1 and J is TRBJ1-3; 9 bases are a match to TRBD1. Being an ORF, TRBV23-1 has a function that is uncertain. V trimming: 6 bases; J trimming: 6 bases; junction bases outside the gene matches: 18. This CDR3 comprises 18 residues.

V gene TRBV6-5 combines with J gene TRBJ1-5; a possible D gene is TRBD1 (6 bases). Germline CDR1 reads MNHEY; CDR2 reads SVGAGI. V lost 6 bases and J 3 bases, leaving 12 bases between the germline ends. This CDR3 region has 14 residues. The CDR3 sequence: CASSLGGDNQPQHF. CDR3 sequence (DNA): TGTGCCAGCAGCCTAGGGGGGGACAATCAGCCCCAGCATTTT.

This sequence joins TRBV4-3 and TRBJ1-1; D is undetermined. This CDR3 contains 14 residues. The V end was cut by 5 bases, the J end by 2 bases, with 12 bases between. Germline CDR1 is LGHNA and CDR2 is YSLEER. CDR3 amino acids: CASSKQALNTEAFF. Written as DNA, the CDR3 is TGCGCCAGCAGCAAGCAGGCGTTAAACACTGAAGCTTTCTTT.

The CDR3 reads CASRRTSETEAFF. The DNA of the CDR3 is TGTGCCAGCAGGAGGACATCCGAAACTGAAGCTTTCTTT. The V and J genes are TRBV6-6 and TRBJ1-1; tentatively, D is TRBD1 (5 bases). The germline V gene encodes CDR1 MNHNY and CDR2 SVGAGI (reference sequence). V was shortened by 6 bases and J by 5 bases, with 13 bases between the two germline ends. The CDR3 length is 13 residues.

This clone was detected a few times. This chain connects TRBV4-1 to TRBJ2-3, with a weak D call TRBD2 (6 bases). There are 15 residues in the CDR3. Germline V gene sequence: CDR1 MGHRA, CDR2 YSYEKL. V gave up 3 bases and J gave up 2 bases, with 12 bases separating them. The CDR3 is CASSQAGLNTDTQYF. DNA for the CDR3: TGCGCCAGCAGCCAGGCGGGACTTAACACAGATACGCAGTATTTT.

This clone showed up just a few times. The V gene is TRBV5-1, the J gene TRBJ1-2; 9 nucleotides match TRBD1. This CDR3 spans 16 amino acids. Per the germline V gene, CDR1 is SGHRS and CDR2 is YFSETQ. Trimming removed 2 bases from V and 7 bases from J; junction bases left unmatched: 12. As DNA, the CDR3 is TGCGCCAGCAGCTTAGGCGGTCTGGGACAGGGCGCTGGCTACACCTTC. This gives the protein CASSLGGLGQGAGYTF.

CDR3 region: CASSRGQGNSPLHF. In DNA, the CDR3 is TGTGCCAGCAGCCGGGGACAGGGTAATTCACCCCTCCACTTT. This chain uses TRBV27 with TRBJ1-6, with 9 bases matching TRBD1. V lost 6 bases and J lost 6; bases outside the gene matches: 3. The CDR3 totals 14 residues. The V gene's germline CDR1 is MNHEY and CDR2 SMNVEV (reference sequence).

This chain links TRBV7-2 with TRBJ1-2; the D is unclear. V was trimmed by 5 bases and J by 4 bases, leaving 11 bases between them. Germline V gene sequence: CDR1 SGHTA, CDR2 FQGNSA. The CDR3 is 13 residues long. CDR3 DNA sequence: TGTGCCAGCAGCCCCAGCGGGGTCTATGGCTACACCTTC. Its protein is CASSPSGVYGYTF.

CDR3 in amino acids: CASSEYQWGDSNQPQHF. CDR3 DNA: TGTGCCAGCAGTGAATACCAATGGGGGGATAGCAATCAGCCCCAGCATTTT. V usage is TRBV6-1 and J usage is TRBJ1-5; TRBD1 might be the D (5 bases). The CDR3 has 17 residues. Trimming cost V 2 bases and J 0 bases, with 14 bases left between them. Per germline, CDR1 MNHNS and CDR2 SASEGT.

This clone was counted a few times. This chain uses TRBV4-2 with TRBJ1-5; TRBD1 agrees at 7 bases. The CDR3 consists of 19 residues. Germline assignment: CDR1 LGHNA and CDR2 YNFKEQ. Losses at the gene ends were 3 bases for V and 0 bases for J; bases not matched to a gene: 14. CDR3 residues: CASSHFGTDKGNSNQPQHF. The CDR3 bases are TGTGCCAGCAGCCATTTTGGGACAGACAAAGGTAATAGCAATCAGCCCCAGCATTTT.

V and J are TRBV3-1 (or the pseudogene TRBV3-2) and TRBJ1-6; 9 positions agree with TRBD1. V was clipped by 4 bases and J by 5 bases; unmatched bases: 6. This CDR3 has 16 residues. Germline CDR1 reads LGHDT; CDR2 reads YNNKEL (reference sequence). The CDR3 sequence is CASSPHRGQDNSPLHF. Written as DNA, the CDR3 is TGTGCCAGCAGCCCTCACAGGGGGCAGGATAATTCACCCCTCCACTTT.

The V call is TRBV10-3, the J call TRBJ2-1; TRBD2 is a possible D gene (5 bases). The germline V gene encodes CDR1 ENHRY and CDR2 SYGVKD. With 2 bases removed from V and 10 bases from J, the gap between germline ends came to 9 bases. This CDR3 comprises 12 residues. The CDR3 DNA reads TGTGCCATCAGTGAGCCCACGGGGGAGCAGTTCTTC. This codes for CAISEPTGEQFF.

This clone has a single count. The chain employs TRBV20-1 and TRBJ1-2; TRBD1 matches 10 bases. CDR1 is DFQATT, CDR2 SNEGSKA, per germline (reference sequence). V shed 3 bases and J 5 bases; nucleotides not matched to a gene: 3. The CDR3 length is 13 residues. CDR3 DNA sequence: TGCAGTGCTAGTCGGGACAGGGGATATGGCTACACCTTC. As protein: CSASRDRGYGYTF.

The rearrangement uses TRBV11-2 and TRBJ1-2; D remains ambiguous. The CDR3 contains 14 residues. The germline gives CDR1 SGHAT, CDR2 FQNNGV. Trimming stripped 6 bases from V and 0 bases from J, with 11 bases between. In DNA form, the CDR3 reads TGTGCCAGCAGTCGAGGACTGGCTAACTATGGCTACACCTTC. This translates into CASSRGLANYGYTF.

The J gene is TRBJ2-1, the V gene TRBV2; D is unresolved. Germline CDR1 is SNHLY and CDR2 is FYNNEI. This CDR3 spans 14 amino acids. V was pared by 4 bases and J by 3 bases, with 10 bases between. The CDR3: CASSVDKIYNEQFF. In nucleotides, the CDR3 is TGTGCCAGCAGTGTAGATAAGATCTACAATGAGCAGTTCTTC.

This clone was counted only a few times. The chain employs TRBV4-1 and TRBJ2-7, with 7 bases that match TRBD1. With V trimmed by 2 bases and J by 1 base, 5 bases remained unmatched. CDR1 is MGHRA and CDR2 is YSYEKL in the germline V gene. This CDR3 has 15 amino acids. CDR3 region: CASSQRQGDSYEQYF. The CDR3 coding sequence is TGCGCCAGCAGCCAAAGGCAGGGGGATTCCTACGAGCAGTACTTC.

The V gene is TRBV10-3, the J gene TRBJ2-1; unclear D gene. Germline-derived CDR1 and CDR2 are ENHRY and SYGVKD. The CDR3 contains 16 residues. V was clipped by 0 bases and J by 0 bases, with 9 bases between them. CDR3 loop: CAISESAPSSYNEQFF. In DNA form, the CDR3 reads TGTGCCATCAGTGAGTCGGCACCTAGCTCCTACAATGAGCAGTTCTTC.

This clone was detected only a few times. The chain combines TRBV5-1 with TRBJ1-4; D possibly corresponds to TRBD1 (6 bases). The CDR3 covers 15 residues. Germline V gene lookup returns CDR1 SGHRS and CDR2 YFSETQ. V was pared by 4 bases and J by 5 bases, with 15 bases between. As DNA, the CDR3 is TGCGCCAGCAGCCCCGGGGCCCAGGGGAATGAAAAACTGTTTTTT. Translating gives CASSPGAQGNEKLFF.

V usage is TRBV6-2 or TRBV6-3 and J usage is TRBJ1-2, with D possibly matching TRBD1 (6 bases). Germline lookup yields CDR1 MNHEY and CDR2 SVGEGT. The V and J ends lost 5 bases and 5 bases respectively, with 15 bases between them. The length of the CDR3 is 14 residues. Here the CDR3 reads CASSSGQLPYGYTF. The DNA of the CDR3 is TGTGCCAGCAGTAGCGGACAGCTCCCTTATGGCTACACCTTC.

In its sample, this clone was seen once. The CDR3 nucleotides read TGTGCCAGCAACCAAGCCGGCCAGGGCCGCCAGCCCCAGCATTTT. Protein: CASNQAGQGRQPQHF. The chain employs TRBV6-5 and TRBJ1-5; D is perhaps TRBD1 (5 bases). The CDR3 is 15 residues long. CDR1 and CDR2 (germline): MNHEY, SVGAGI. V was shortened by 7 bases and J by 7 bases, with 20 bases between the two germline ends.

This chain joins TRBV5-1 and TRBJ2-7, with 8 bases lining up with TRBD1. This CDR3 contains 14 residues. From germline, CDR1 is SGHRS and CDR2 YFSETQ. With V trimmed by 7 bases and J by 4 bases, 10 bases remained unmatched. This CDR3 reads CASSTGDRGYEQYF. CDR3 bases: TGCGCCAGCTCAACCGGCGACAGGGGTTACGAGCAGTACTTC.

The V gene is TRBV19, the J gene TRBJ1-5, with 7 bases identical to TRBD1. J gave up 8 bases and V 5 bases, and 6 bases lay outside the gene matches. CDR3 length: 13 residues. Germline V gene lookup returns CDR1 LNHDA and CDR2 SQIVND (reference sequence). CDR3 sequence reads: CASSLQGYEPQHF. The CDR3 coding sequence is TGTGCCAGTAGTTTACAGGGGTATGAGCCCCAGCATTTT.

The CDR3 DNA is TGCAGCGAAAGCAGGGGGACTGAAGCTTTCTTT. It encodes CSESRGTEAFF. This chain joins TRBV29-1 and TRBJ1-1, with 7 bases identical to TRBD1. Germline-derived CDR1 and CDR2 are SQVTM and ANQGSEA. The CDR3 runs 11 residues. Trimming cost V 7 bases and J 5 bases; bases outside gene matches: 4.

The chain uses TRBV7-9 and TRBJ2-7; 15 nucleotides agree with TRBD2. CDR3 length: 16 residues. V gave up 5 bases and J gave up 3 bases; unmatched junction bases: 5. Per the germline V gene, CDR1 is SEHNR and CDR2 is FQNEAQ (reference sequence). The CDR3 DNA follows: TGTGCCAGCAGCAAGGGACTAGCGGGGGGTATCTACGAGCAGTACTTC. Its protein product is CASSKGLAGGIYEQYF.

V gene TRBV19 combines with J gene TRBJ2-5; 7 bases line up with TRBD1. From germline, CDR1 is LNHDA and CDR2 SQIVND (reference sequence). This CDR3 spans 14 amino acids. The trim removed 4 bases at V and 5 bases at J, leaving 7 bases unmatched. CDR3 in amino acids: CASSKTGKHETQYF. CDR3 bases: TGTGCCAGTAGTAAGACAGGGAAACATGAGACCCAGTACTTC.

Note on this clone: One end of the junction does not line up with germline, which may come from a read error. The genes are TRBV10-3 and TRBJ1-1, with D possibly matching TRBD1 (6 bases). This CDR3 comprises 13 residues. The germline V gene encodes CDR1 ENHRY and CDR2 SYGVKD. The CDR3 sequence is CAIRTGLNTEAFF. CDR3 coding DNA: TGTGCCATCAGGACAGGATTGAATACTGAAGCTTTCTTT.

The chain combines TRBV20-1 with TRBJ1-2; D gene uncertain. The V end was cut by 5 bases, the J end by 3 bases, with 4 bases between. Germline CDR1 DFQATT, CDR2 SNEGSKA (reference sequence). The CDR3 consists of 10 residues. CDR3 nucleotides: TGCAGTGCTGGCCACTATGGCTACACCTTC. The encoded protein is CSAGHYGYTF.